The entry below gives a single TCR beta chain sequence along with its context. This specimen belongs to a study of T cell changes during pregnancy in multiple sclerosis. The table came from immunoSEQ multiplex PCR; TCRdb's copy has only in-frame clones and leaves some out. Here the sample spans around 130,000 clones, 93% being singletons. Germline V gene data show CDR1 as SGDLS and CDR2 as YYNGEE. With V trimmed by 4 bases and J by 7 bases, 8 bases remained unmatched. This CDR3 spans 15 amino acids. The sequencing used peripheral blood, collected before pregnancy. The chain uses TRBV9 and TRBJ2-7; 13 bases line up with TRBD2. The sequence derives from a female donor with multiple sclerosis, enrolled in a pregnancy study. This chain's CDR3 is CASSIGLAGAEEQYF. The DNA for the CDR3 is TGTGCCAGCAGCATAGGACTAGCGGGAGCAGAGGAGCAGTACTTC. Complete variable domain (other parts from reference TRBV9 and TRBJ2-7): DSGVTQTPKHLITATGQRVTLRCSPRSGDLSVYWYQQSLDQGLQFLIQYYNGEERAKGNILERFSAQQFPDLHSELNLSSLELGDSALYFCASSIGLAGAEEQYFGPGTRLTVT.